This T cell receptor (beta chain) derives from a study of graft-versus-host responses after intestinal transplantation (dated by TCRdb to about 2021). In the study overall: The transplants that recipients received were multivisceral, liver-intestinal, or isolated intestinal. Alloreactive clones were identified by sequencing pre-transplant mixed lymphocyte reaction products and comparing these products with unstimulated pre-transplant donor and recipient T cells. Graft-versus-host and host-versus-graft alloreactive T cell clones were tracked in the graft, circulation and bone marrow after intestinal transplantation using bulk TCR-beta CDR3 sequencing. Rather than being sequenced by the commercial service, samples from a few later patients were sequenced in-house on an Illumina MiSeq and processed with MiXCR. A peak of at least 4% donor T cells among recipient peripheral blood mononuclear cells was the definition used for donor T cell macrochimerism. Every recipient was given anti-thymocyte globulin induction, then maintenance tacrolimus and steroids for roughly 3 years. A cohort of fewer than 25 intestinal transplant recipients, including one retransplant, was enrolled, and a few patients lacking pretransplant specimens were excluded.

In the first month after transplant, blood samples were collected up to 4 times, and after that at least monthly when available. A word on this clone: There is no known antigen for this receptor. Base qualities are not at hand, and no much larger clone is one base apart.

Points the paper makes about the study in general: The conclusions were limited by the relatively low number and heterogeneity of the intestinal transplant patients. GvH clones were detected in recipient bone marrow, and some of these GvH clones were observed earlier in ileal mucosa or blood, consistent with an intestinal mucosal origin. Early after transplant, peak levels of circulating GvH clones were found to be associated with declines in HvG clones. In the allografts of patients with donor T cell macrochimerism, GvH to HvG T cell clonal ratios were high.

V has 1 base trimmed and J has 3 bases trimmed; junction bases matching no gene number 12. Based on the germline V gene, the CDR1 and CDR2 sequences are LGHNA and YSLEER. Reading from cysteine to phenylalanine, the CDR3 counts 17 amino acids. Only the CDR3 DNA stays, 51 bases, in frame from base 1. To prepare the library, the immunoSEQ multiplex PCR assay was applied. For most patients, high-throughput TCR-beta CDR3 sequencing of genomic DNA was performed by Adaptive Biotechnologies. For the original study's pipeline: TCR sequencing data for 15 to 20 patients were retrieved from Adaptive's ImmunoSEQ software; three other patients were processed with MiXCR and VDJtools. Because the origin of CDR3 nucleotide sequences shared between donor and recipient could not be assigned, those sequences were removed. At least 2-fold expansion over unstimulated cells and a minimum CFSE-low frequency of 0.002% (template counts) or 0.001% (read counts) were required for clones to be classified as alloreactive. Mappable clones were those detected in sequenced pre-transplant spleen, lymph node, or MLR CFSE-low populations of the donor or recipient. The cumulative frequency of alloreactive clones was calculated as a percentage of all sequences, weighted by copy number. The clones in this table, taken by TCRdb from immuneACCESS, are in-frame only. Not every clone is retained; where verified, under half of the shortfall comes from an unresolved V gene, and the cause of the rest is unknown. That table gives V, J and clone size, and the DNA gave D and trimming. The sample table shows roughly 40,000 clones, and about 91% are seen once. The ten largest clones capture about 4.4% of the sample.

This TCR was sampled from a human patient who received an intestinal transplant, so some T cells may come from the graft donor. Recombination linked TRBV4-3 to TRBJ2-7; 7 central bases correspond to TRBD2. The source material was PBMCs, sampled 524 days after transplant. The CDR3 in this case is CASSQGAASGLHYEQYF. The bases are TGCGCCAGCAGCCAAGGCGCGGCTAGCGGACTCCACTACGAGCAGTACTTC.